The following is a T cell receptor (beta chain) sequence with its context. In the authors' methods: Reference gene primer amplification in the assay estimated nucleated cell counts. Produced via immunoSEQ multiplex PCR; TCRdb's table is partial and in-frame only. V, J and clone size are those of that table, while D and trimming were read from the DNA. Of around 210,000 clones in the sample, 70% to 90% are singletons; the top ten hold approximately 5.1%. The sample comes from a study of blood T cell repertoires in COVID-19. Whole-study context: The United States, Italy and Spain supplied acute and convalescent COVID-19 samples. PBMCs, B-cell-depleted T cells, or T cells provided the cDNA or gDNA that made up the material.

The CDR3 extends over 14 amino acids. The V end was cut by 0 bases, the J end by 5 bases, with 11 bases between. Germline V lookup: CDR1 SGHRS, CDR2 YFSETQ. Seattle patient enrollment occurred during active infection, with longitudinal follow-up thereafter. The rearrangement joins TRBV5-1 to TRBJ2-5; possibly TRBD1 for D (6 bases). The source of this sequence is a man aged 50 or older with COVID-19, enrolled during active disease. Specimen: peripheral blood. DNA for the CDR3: TGCGCCAGCAGCTTGGTCCTGAGGGGGGAGACCCAGTACTTC. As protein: CASSLVLRGETQYF.